Sequencing of this TCR beta chain was carried out in a study of vaccination effects on CD4 cells after COVID-19. Comment on this clone: Its target is not known.

The germline V gene encodes CDR1 SGHNT and CDR2 YYREEE (reference sequence). The CDR3 covers 16 residues. The germline V and J ends were trimmed by 0 bases and 8 bases, with 20 bases remaining between them. CD4+ T cells specific for antigen were expanded with viral peptide pools by the ViraFEST assay before sequencing. Following an approximately ten-day culture, CD4+ T cells were purified. Infection dated between March and December 2020, before the Alpha, Beta and Delta variants reached the United States. Clones were sequenced by immunoSEQ multiplex PCR, and TCRdb holds only the in-frame ones, with some missing. The sample contains roughly 25,000 clones, 60% to 80% of which appear only once.

Material: CD4+ T cells from PBMCs cultured with HCoV-NL63 spike peptides, obtained before COVID-19 vaccination. The rearrangement joins TRBV5-4 to TRBJ1-2, with a possible D match to TRBD1 (6 bases). The sequence was collected from a human donor who had a prior SARS-CoV-2 infection. The CDR3 here is CASSLVSARGSSGYTF. The CDR3 DNA reads as TGTGCCAGCAGCTTGGTCTCGGCCAGGGGATCCTCCGGCTACACCTTC.